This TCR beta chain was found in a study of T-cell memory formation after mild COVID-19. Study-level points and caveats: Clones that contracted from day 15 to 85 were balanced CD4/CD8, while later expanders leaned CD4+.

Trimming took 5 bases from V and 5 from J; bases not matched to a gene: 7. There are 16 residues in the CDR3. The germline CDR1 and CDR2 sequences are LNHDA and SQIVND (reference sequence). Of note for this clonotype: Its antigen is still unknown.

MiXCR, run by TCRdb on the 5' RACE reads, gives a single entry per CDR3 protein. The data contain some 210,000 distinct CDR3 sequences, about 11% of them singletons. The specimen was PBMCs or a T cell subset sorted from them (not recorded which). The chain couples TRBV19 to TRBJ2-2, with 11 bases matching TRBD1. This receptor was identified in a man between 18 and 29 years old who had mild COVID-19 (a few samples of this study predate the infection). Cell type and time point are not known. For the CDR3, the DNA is TGTGCCAGTAGTTGGGGACAGGGGGGCTATACCGGGGAGCTGTTTTTT. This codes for CASSWGQGGYTGELFF.